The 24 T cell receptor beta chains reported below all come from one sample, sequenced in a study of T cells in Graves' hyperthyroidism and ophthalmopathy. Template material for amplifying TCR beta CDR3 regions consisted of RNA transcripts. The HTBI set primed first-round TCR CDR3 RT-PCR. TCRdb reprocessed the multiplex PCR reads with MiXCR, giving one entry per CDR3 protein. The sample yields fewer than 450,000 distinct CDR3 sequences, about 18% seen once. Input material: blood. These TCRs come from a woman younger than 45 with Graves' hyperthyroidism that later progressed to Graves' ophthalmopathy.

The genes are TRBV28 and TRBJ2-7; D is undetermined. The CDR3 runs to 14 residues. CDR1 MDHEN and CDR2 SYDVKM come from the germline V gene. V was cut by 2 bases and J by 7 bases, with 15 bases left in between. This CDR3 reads CASSLPGYPREQYF. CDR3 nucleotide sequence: TGTGCCAGCAGTTTACCCGGATACCCTAGGGAGCAGTACTTC. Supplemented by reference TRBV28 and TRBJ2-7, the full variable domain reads DVKVTQSSRYLVKRTGEKVFLECVQDMDHENMFWYRQDPGLGLRLIYFSYDVKMKEKGDIPEGYSVSREKKERFSLILESASTNQTSMYLCASSLPGYPREQYFGPGTRLTVT.

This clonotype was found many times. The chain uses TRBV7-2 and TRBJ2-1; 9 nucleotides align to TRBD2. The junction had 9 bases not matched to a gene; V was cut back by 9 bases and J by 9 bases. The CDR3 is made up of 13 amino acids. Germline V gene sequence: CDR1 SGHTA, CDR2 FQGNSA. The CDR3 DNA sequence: TGTGCCAGGGGCCTAGCGGGAATTGGTGAGCAGTTCTTC. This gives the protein CARGLAGIGEQFF.

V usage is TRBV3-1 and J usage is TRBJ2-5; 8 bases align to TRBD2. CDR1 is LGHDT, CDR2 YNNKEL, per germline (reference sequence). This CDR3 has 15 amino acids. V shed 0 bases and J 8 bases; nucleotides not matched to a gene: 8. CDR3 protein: CASSQDHREGSTQYF. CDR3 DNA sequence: TGTGCCAGCAGCCAAGATCACCGGGAGGGGAGTACCCAGTACTTC.

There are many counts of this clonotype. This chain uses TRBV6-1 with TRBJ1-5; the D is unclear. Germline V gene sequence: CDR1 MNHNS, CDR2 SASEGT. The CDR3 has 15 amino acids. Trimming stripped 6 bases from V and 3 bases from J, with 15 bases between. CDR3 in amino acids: CASSLVTDNNQPQHF. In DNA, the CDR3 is TGTGCCAGCAGCCTCGTTACAGACAACAATCAGCCCCAGCATTTT.

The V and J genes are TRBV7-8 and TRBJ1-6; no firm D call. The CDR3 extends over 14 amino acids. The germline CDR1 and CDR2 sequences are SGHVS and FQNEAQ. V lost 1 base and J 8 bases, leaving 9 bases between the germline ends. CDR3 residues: CASSLGNSYSPLHF. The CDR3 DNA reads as TGTGCCAGCAGCTTAGGCAACAGTTATTCACCCCTCCACTTT.

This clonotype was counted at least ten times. Written as DNA, the CDR3 is TGCAGTGTTGGGACTAGCGGGAGGGCCAACGTCTATGAGCAGTTCTTC. It is translated as CSVGTSGRANVYEQFF. This chain uses TRBV20-1 with TRBJ2-1; 16 bases fit TRBD2. CDR1 and CDR2 from the germline V gene are DFQATT and SNEGSKA (reference sequence). The V and J ends lost 7 bases and 8 bases, in that order; junction bases with no gene match: 11. The CDR3 is 16 amino acids.

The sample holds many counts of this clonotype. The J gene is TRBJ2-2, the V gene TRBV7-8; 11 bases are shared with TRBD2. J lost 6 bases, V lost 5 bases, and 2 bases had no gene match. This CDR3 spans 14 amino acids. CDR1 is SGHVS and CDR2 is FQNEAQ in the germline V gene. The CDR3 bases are TGTGCCAGCAGCAGACTAGCGGGACCCGGGGAGCTGTTTTTT. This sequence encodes CASSRLAGPGELFF.

The CDR3 DNA follows: TGTGCCAGCAGCGACGGGACAGGGAGGAACATTCAGTACTTC. Translated: CASSDGTGRNIQYF. The V call is TRBV27, the J call TRBJ2-4, with 9 bases lining up with TRBD1. The junction had 7 bases not matched to a gene; V was cut back by 6 bases and J by 7 bases. Germline-derived CDR1 and CDR2 are MNHEY and SMNVEV (reference sequence). The CDR3 totals 14 residues.

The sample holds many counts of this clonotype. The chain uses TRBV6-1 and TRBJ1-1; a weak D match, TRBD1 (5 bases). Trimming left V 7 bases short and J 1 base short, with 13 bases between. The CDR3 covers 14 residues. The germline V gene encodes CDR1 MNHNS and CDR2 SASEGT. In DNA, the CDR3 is TGTGCCAGCATCGACCGGACACCGAACACTGAAGCTTTCTTT. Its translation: CASIDRTPNTEAFF.

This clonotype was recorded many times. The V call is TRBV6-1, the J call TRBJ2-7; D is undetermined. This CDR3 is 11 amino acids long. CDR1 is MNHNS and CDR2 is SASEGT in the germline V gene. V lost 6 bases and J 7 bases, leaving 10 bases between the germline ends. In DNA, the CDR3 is TGTGCCAGCAGAAATGCTTGGGAGCAGTACTTC. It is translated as CASRNAWEQYF.

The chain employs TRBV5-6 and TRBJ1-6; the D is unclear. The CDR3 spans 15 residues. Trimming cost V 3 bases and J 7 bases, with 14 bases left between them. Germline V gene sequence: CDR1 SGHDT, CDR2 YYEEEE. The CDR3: CASSSAGMPNSPLHF. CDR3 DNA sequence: TGTGCCAGCAGCTCCGCCGGGATGCCAAATTCACCCCTCCACTTT.

The CDR3 region has the DNA TGCGCCAGCAGCAACCGACGGAGGACTGGGGCCAACGTCCTGACTTTC. Residues: CASSNRRRTGANVLTF. The chain links TRBV4-1 to TRBJ2-6; tentatively, D is TRBD2 (5 bases). Per the germline V gene, CDR1 is MGHRA and CDR2 is YSYEKL. Trimming pared 5 bases from V and 2 bases from J, leaving 13 bases between. The CDR3 totals 16 residues.

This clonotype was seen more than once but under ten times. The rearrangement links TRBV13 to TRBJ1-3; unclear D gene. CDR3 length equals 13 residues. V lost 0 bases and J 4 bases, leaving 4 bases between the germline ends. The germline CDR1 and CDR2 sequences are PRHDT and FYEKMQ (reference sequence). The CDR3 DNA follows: TGTGCCAGCAGCTTAGGCTGGGGAAACACCATATATTTT. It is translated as CASSLGWGNTIYF.

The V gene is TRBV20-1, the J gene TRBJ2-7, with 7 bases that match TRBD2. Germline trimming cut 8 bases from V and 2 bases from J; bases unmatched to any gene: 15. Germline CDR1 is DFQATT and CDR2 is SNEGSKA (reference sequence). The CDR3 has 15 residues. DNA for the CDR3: TGCAGTCCCTCGACCCCTCGGGGGGTTGCCTACGAGCAGTACTTC. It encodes CSPSTPRGVAYEQYF.

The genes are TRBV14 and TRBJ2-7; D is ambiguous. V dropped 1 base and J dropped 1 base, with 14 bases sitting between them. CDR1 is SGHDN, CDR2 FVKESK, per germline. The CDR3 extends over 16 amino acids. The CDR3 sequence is CASSQVFLPYSYEQYF. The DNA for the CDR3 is TGTGCCAGCAGCCAAGTCTTCCTACCTTATTCCTACGAGCAGTACTTC. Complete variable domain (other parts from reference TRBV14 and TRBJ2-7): EAGVTQFPSHSVIEKGQTVTLRCDPISGHDNLYWYRRVMGKEIKFLLHFVKESKQDESGMPNNRFLAERTGGTYSTLKVQPAELEDSGVYFCASSQVFLPYSYEQYFGPGTRLTVT.

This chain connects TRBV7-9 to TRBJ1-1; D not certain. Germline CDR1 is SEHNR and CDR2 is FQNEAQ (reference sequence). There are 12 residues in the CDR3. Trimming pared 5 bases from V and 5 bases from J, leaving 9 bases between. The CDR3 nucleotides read TGTGCCAGCAGCATCCTTTCTACTGAAGCTTTCTTT. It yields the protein CASSILSTEAFF.

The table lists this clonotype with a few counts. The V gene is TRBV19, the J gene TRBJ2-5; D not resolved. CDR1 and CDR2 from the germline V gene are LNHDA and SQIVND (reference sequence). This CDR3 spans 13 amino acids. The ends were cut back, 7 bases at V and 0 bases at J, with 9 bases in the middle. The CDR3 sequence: CASTTQDQETQYF. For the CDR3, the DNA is TGTGCCAGTACTACTCAGGACCAAGAGACCCAGTACTTC.

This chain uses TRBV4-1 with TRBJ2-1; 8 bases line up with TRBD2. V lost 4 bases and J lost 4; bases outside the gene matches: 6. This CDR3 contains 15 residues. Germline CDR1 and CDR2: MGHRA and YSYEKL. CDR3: CASSREPGGYNEQFF. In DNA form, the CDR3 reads TGCGCCAGCAGCCGGGAACCGGGGGGGTACAATGAGCAGTTCTTC.

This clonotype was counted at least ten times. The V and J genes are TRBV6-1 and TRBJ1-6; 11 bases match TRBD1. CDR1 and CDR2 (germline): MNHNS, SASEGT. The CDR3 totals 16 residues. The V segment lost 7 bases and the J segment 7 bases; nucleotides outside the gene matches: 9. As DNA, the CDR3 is TGTGCCAGCAAACTAGGACAGGGGGCGTTCAATTCACCCCTCCACTTT. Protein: CASKLGQGAFNSPLHF.

The CDR3 DNA reads TGTGCCAGCAGTCATACGGCGACAACAGGGGTGGGGGGCTACACCTTC. Amino acids: CASSHTATTGVGGYTF. This chain joins TRBV3-1 and TRBJ1-2; 7 bases are a match to TRBD1. The V segment lost 6 bases and the J segment 8 bases; nucleotides outside the gene matches: 18. CDR1 and CDR2 from the germline V gene are LGHDT and YNNKEL (reference sequence). The CDR3 has 16 amino acids.

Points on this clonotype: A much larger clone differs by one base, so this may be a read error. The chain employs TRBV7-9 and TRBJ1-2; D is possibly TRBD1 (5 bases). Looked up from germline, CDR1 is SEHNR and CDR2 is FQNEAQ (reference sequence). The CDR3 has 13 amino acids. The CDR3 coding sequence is TGTGCCAGCAGCTTAGAGAGGGGTCGTGGCTACATCTTC. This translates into CASSLERGRGYIF. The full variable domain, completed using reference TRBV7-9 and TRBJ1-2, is DTGVSQNPRHKITKRGQNVTFRCDPISEHNRLYWYRQTLGQGPEFLTYFQNEAQLEKSRLLSDRFSAERPKGSFSTLEIQRTEQGDSAMYLCASSLERGRGYIFGSGTRLTVV.

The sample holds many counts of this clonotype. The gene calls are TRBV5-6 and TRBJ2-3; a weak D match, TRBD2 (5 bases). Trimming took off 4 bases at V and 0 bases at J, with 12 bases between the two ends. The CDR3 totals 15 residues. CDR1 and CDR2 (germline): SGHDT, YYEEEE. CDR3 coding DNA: TGTGCCAGCAGCCGTGGAGCGGCCAGCACAGATACGCAGTATTTT. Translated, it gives CASSRGAASTDTQYF.

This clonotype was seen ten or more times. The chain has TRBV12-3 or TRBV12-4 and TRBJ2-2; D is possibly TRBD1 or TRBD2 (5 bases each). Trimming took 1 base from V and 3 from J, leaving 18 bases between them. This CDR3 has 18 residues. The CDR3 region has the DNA TGTGCCAGCAGTTTAGGGCCCGGGGCCGATCCCTACACCGGGGAGCTGTTTTTT. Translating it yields CASSLGPGADPYTGELFF.

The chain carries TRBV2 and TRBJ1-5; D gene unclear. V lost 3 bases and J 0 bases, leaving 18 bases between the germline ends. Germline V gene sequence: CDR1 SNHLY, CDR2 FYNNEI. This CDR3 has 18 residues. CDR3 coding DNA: TGTGCCAGCAGTGATTATTCATCCGCAGTGGATAGCAATCAGCCCCAGCATTTT. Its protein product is CASSDYSSAVDSNQPQHF.